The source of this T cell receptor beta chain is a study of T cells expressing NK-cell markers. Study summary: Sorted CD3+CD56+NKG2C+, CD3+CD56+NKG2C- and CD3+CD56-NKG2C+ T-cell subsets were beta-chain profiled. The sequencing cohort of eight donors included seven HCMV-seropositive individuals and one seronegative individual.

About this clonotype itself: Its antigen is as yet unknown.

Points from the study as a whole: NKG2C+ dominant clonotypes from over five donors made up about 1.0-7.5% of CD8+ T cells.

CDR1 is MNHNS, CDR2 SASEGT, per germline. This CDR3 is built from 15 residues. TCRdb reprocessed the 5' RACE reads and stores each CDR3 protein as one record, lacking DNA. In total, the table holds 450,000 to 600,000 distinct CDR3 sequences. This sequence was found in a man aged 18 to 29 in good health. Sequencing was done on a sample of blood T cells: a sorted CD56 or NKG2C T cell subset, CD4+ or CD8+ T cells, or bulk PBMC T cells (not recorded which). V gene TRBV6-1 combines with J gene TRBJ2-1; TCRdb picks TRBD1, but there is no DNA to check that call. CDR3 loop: CASSPTEGARNEQFF.